This is a list of T cell receptor beta chains from one sample in a study of T cell responses to AZD1222 COVID-19 vaccine. Some clones are missing from TCRdb's copy, which holds only in-frame ones; the method was immunoSEQ multiplex PCR. This table has more than 20,000 clones, around 87% appearing once. Specimen: peripheral blood, collected 28 days after the second AZD1222 dose. The receptor set was obtained from an adult who received the AZD1222 COVID-19 vaccine. Each CDR3 is given with its conserved first and last residue. D genes are given only for firm matches. Only part of the rows carry a size: once, few, many, or a class if the clone is expanded.

V gene,D gene,clone size,J gene,CDR3 length,CDR3 DNA,CDR3 protein
TRBV27,.,.,TRBJ2-7,15,TGTGCCAGCAGTTTAAACGGGCTGCAGGGCTACGAGCAGTACTTC,CASSLNGLQGYEQYF
TRBV19,.,.,TRBJ2-3,12,TGTGCCAGTAGCCGGAGGTCAGATACGCAGTATTTT,CASSRRSDTQYF
TRBV25-1,TRBD1,.,TRBJ2-3,13,TGTGCCAGCTCCGGGACAGGGGGCCCCGAGCAGTATTTT,CASSGTGGPEQYF
TRBV25-1,.,few,TRBJ1-1,13,TGTGCCAGCAGTGGAGTGCAGTGGACTGAAGCTTTCTTT,CASSGVQWTEAFF
TRBV6-5,TRBD2,.,TRBJ2-1,15,TGTGCCAGCAGTCCGCTGACTAGCGGGAGTAATGAGCAGTTCTTC,CASSPLTSGSNEQFF
TRBV7-9,TRBD1,.,TRBJ1-1,14,TGTGCCAGCAGCGGACAGGGGGTGAACACTGAAGCTTTCTTT,CASSGQGVNTEAFF
TRBV18,.,.,TRBJ1-5,16,TGTGCCAGCTCTCCCGGTCCAGGGGTTAACAATCAGCCCCAGCATTTT,CASSPGPGVNNQPQHF
TRBV29-1,.,.,TRBJ2-5,12,TGCAGCGTTGGAAGATCCCAAGAGACCCAGTACTTC,CSVGRSQETQYF
TRBV29-1,TRBD1,.,TRBJ1-5,13,TGCAGCGTTAAACAGGGGCAGGGTCAGCCCCAGCATTTT,CSVKQGQGQPQHF
TRBV3-1/TRBV3-2,TRBD2,.,TRBJ2-1,12,TGTGCCAGCAGCCAGATAGCGGGAGAGCAGTTCTTC,CASSQIAGEQFF
TRBV28,TRBD1,.,TRBJ2-1,15,TGTGCCAGCAGTAGCGGACAGGGAGCCTACAATGAGCAGTTCTTC,CASSSGQGAYNEQFF
TRBV10-1,.,.,TRBJ1-4,15,TGCGCCAGCAGTGACAACCAGGGCGTTGGGGAAAAACTGTTTTTT,CASSDNQGVGEKLFF
TRBV3-1/TRBV3-2,.,.,TRBJ1-2,14,TGTGCCAGCAGCCAAGACCTTTTTGGGCAGGGCTACACCTTC,CASSQDLFGQGYTF
TRBV3-1/TRBV3-2,.,.,TRBJ1-6,15,TGTGCCAGCAGCCTTGAGAGCTCCTATAATTCACCCCTCCACTTT,CASSLESSYNSPLHF
TRBV7-3,.,few,TRBJ2-2,12,TGTGCCATAAGCGACAACACCGGGGAGCTGTTTTTT,CAISDNTGELFF
TRBV6-2/TRBV6-3,.,.,TRBJ1-5,15,TGTGCCAGCAGCTCCGGGACACCCATCGGGCCGCCCCAGCATTTT,CASSSGTPIGPPQHF
TRBV21-1,.,.,TRBJ1-4,14,TGTGCCAGCCGAGGATTCCGGTTAAGGGAAAAACTGTTTTTT,CASRGFRLREKLFF
TRBV2,.,.,TRBJ1-1,13,TGTGCCAGCAGTTCACAGGGCAACACTGAAGCTTTCTTT,CASSSQGNTEAFF
TRBV5-1,TRBD2,.,TRBJ2-7,16,TGCGCCAGCAGCCCTCCGGGTGGCGGGAGCGCCTACGAGCAGTACTTC,CASSPPGGGSAYEQYF
TRBV7-9,.,few,TRBJ1-1,15,TGTGCCAGCAGCTTAGACGGCCAGCTAAACACTGAAGCTTTCTTT,CASSLDGQLNTEAFF
TRBV10-3,.,once,TRBJ1-6,18,TGTGCCATCAGTGAATTGTTTGGACAGAGCTCCTATAATTCACCCCTCCACTTT,CAISELFGQSSYNSPLHF
TRBV13,TRBD2,.,TRBJ2-7,14,TGTGCCAGCAGCAAAGGACTAGATTACTACGAGCAGTACTTC,CASSKGLDYYEQYF